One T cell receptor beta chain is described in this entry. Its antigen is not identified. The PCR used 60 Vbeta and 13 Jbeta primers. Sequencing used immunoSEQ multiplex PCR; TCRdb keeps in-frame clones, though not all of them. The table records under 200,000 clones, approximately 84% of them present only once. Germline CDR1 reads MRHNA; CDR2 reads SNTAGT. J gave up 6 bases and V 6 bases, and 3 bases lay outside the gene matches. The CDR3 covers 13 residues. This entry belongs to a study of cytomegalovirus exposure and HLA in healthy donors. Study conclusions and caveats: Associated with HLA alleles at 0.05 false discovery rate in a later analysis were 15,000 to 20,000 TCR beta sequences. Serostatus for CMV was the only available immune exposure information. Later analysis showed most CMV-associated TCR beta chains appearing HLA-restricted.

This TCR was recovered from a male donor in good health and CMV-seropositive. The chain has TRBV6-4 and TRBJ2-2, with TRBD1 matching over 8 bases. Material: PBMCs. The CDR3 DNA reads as TGTGCCAGCAGGACAGGGGAGGCCGGGGAGCTGTTTTTT. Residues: CASRTGEAGELFF.